This record concerns one T cell receptor beta chain sequence. As yet, its antigen is unknown. Vbeta (60) and Jbeta (13) primers were used in the PCR. Using immunoSEQ multiplex PCR, the repertoire was profiled, and TCRdb retains in-frame clones only, with some absent. The sample holds roughly 100,000 clones, approximately 79% seen once. The source of the sample is a study of cytomegalovirus exposure and HLA in healthy donors. Germline CDR1 reads MNHNS; CDR2 reads SASEGT. CDR3 length: 15 residues. The ends lost 5 bases at V and 5 bases at J; junction bases unmatched: 8. Study observations and caveats: Later analysis identified a missense DCLRE1C variant that was linked to TCR beta V- and J-gene trimming. Some TCR beta chains (more than 150 of them) were listed as cytomegalovirus-associated. Cytomegalovirus status, reportedly, was diagnosed with high specificity and sensitivity by the classifier.

Participants comprised healthy donors of bone marrow. Input material: PBMCs. This chain connects TRBV6-1 to TRBJ2-1; 8 bases agree with TRBD2. The clonotype was recovered from a man aged 25-45 years in good health and CMV-seropositive. The CDR3 nucleotides are TGTGCCAGCAGTCGAGATAGCGGGGTACACAATGAGCAGTTCTTC. This gives the protein CASSRDSGVHNEQFF.